These T cell receptor beta chains were read from a single sample in a study of identical twins. A single record per CDR3 protein comes from TCRdb applying MiXCR to the 5' RACE reads. The sample holds hundreds of thousands of distinct CDR3 sequences, over 20% seen once. This same sample was also taken into another study, of T cells expressing NK-cell markers.

Sequencing used PBMCs. The receptor set was obtained from a woman under 30 in good health. CDR3s include the opening cysteine and the closing phenylalanine or tryptophan. The D gene is left open where the match is weak. Rows give clone size only sometimes, using once, few, many, or a class for an expanded clone.

D gene,V gene,J gene,clone size,CDR3 protein,CDR3 DNA
NA,TRBV7-3,TRBJ2-5,NA,CASSPGPTAETQYF,TGTGCCAGCAGCCCCGGACCAACAGCCGAGACCCAGTACTTC
NA,TRBV12-3/TRBV12-4,TRBJ1-2,few,CASLYRANYGYTF,TGTGCCAGCCTCTACAGGGCCAACTATGGCTACACCTTC
TRBD1,TRBV7-2,TRBJ2-2,few,CASSLKRGPGTGELFF,TGTGCCAGCAGCTTAAAAAGGGGGCCAGGCACCGGGGAGCTGTTTTTT
TRBD1,TRBV3-1,TRBJ1-2,NA,CASSQGLSGTGLYGYTF,TGTGCCAGCAGCCAAGGGCTGTCCGGGACAGGGCTCTATGGCTACACCTTC
NA,TRBV5-1,TRBJ2-1,NA,CASSFGADRLNEQFF,TGCGCCAGCAGCTTCGGGGCGGACCGCCTCAATGAGCAGTTCTTC
TRBD1,TRBV10-3,TRBJ2-3,few,CAISDPGQGNTDTQYF,TGTGCCATCAGTGATCCGGGACAGGGGAACACAGATACGCAGTATTTT
NA,TRBV5-1,TRBJ2-7,few,CASSFEAVYEQYF,TGCGCCAGCAGCTTTGAGGCAGTCTACGAGCAGTACTTC
NA,TRBV9,TRBJ1-1,NA,CASSGSGGTITEAFF,TGTGCCAGCAGCGGGTCGGGAGGGACCATCACTGAAGCTTTCTTT
NA,TRBV29-1,TRBJ1-2,few,CSVEDARPAGYTF,TGCAGCGTTGAAGATGCCAGGCCCGCTGGCTACACCTTC
TRBD2,TRBV20-1,TRBJ2-1,NA,CSARDRGETSGPNEQFF,TGCAGTGCTAGAGATCGCGGCGAGACTAGCGGACCCAATGAGCAGTTCTTC
NA,TRBV30,TRBJ2-3,NA,CAWSVLVGTTDTQYF,TGTGCCTGGAGTGTACTGGTGGGAACCACAGATACGCAGTATTTT
TRBD2,TRBV4-2,TRBJ2-3,once,CASSPRAGFTDTQYF,TGTGCCAGCAGCCCTAGAGCGGGATTTACAGATACGCAGTATTTT
TRBD1,TRBV10-3,TRBJ2-1,NA,CAISQGADEQFF,TGTGCCATCAGTCAGGGGGCGGATGAGCAGTTCTTC
TRBD2,TRBV11-1,TRBJ2-1,few,CASSSGRAAGVRGSSYNEQFF,TGTGCCAGCAGCTCCGGACGGGCAGCGGGAGTACGGGGGAGCTCCTACAATGAGCAGTTCTTC
NA,TRBV5-1,TRBJ2-3,NA,CASSVMTGDTQYF,TGCGCCAGCAGCGTGATGACAGGAGATACGCAGTATTTT
NA,TRBV5-1,TRBJ1-1,many,CASSLEAGQANTEAFF,TGCGCCAGCAGCTTGGAAGCGGGCCAGGCGAACACTGAAGCTTTCTTT
NA,TRBV7-6,TRBJ2-1,NA,CASSLESRTYNEQFF,TGTGCCAGCAGCTTAGAGTCCAGAACCTACAATGAGCAGTTCTTC
TRBD1,TRBV29-1,TRBJ2-3,NA,CSVGRGMDTQYF,TGCAGCGTTGGCAGGGGGATGGATACGCAGTATTTT
NA,TRBV5-1,TRBJ1-5,many,CASSSAGDQPQHF,TGCGCCAGCAGCTCCGCAGGGGATCAGCCCCAGCATTTT
TRBD1,TRBV6-1,TRBJ1-1,few,CATRQGKGAWLEAFF,TGTGCCACGCGACAGGGTAAAGGGGCATGGCTCGAAGCTTTCTTT
NA,TRBV18,TRBJ2-1,NA,CASSPLGQAYNEQFF,TGTGCCAGCTCACCACTGGGCCAGGCCTACAATGAGCAGTTCTTC
TRBD1,TRBV5-1,TRBJ2-5,NA,CASSRGFTGGDETQYF,TGCGCCAGCAGCAGAGGATTCACAGGGGGCGATGAGACCCAGTACTTC
TRBD2,TRBV3-1,TRBJ2-7,few,CASSQETPSGKDEQYF,TGTGCCAGCAGCCAAGAAACTCCTAGCGGGAAGGACGAGCAGTACTTC
TRBD2,TRBV29-1,TRBJ2-3,NA,CSAGTSATDTQYF,TGCAGCGCCGGGACTAGCGCCACAGATACGCAGTATTTT
TRBD2,TRBV12-3/TRBV12-4,TRBJ2-7,many,CASSPSGPSYEQYF,TGTGCCAGCAGCCCTAGCGGGCCCTCCTACGAGCAGTACTTC
NA,TRBV20-1,TRBJ2-1,NA,CSARDWRNEQFF,TGCAGTGCCCGGGACTGGCGCAATGAGCAGTTCTTC